The 2 T cell receptor beta chains below all came from one sample that was sequenced in a study of blood T cells in healthy people across ages. Next came a second PCR, run for about 6 to 12 cycles, which used a sample-barcoded 5' primer along with a J-beta primer mix. A single record per CDR3 protein comes from TCRdb applying MiXCR to the 5' RACE reads. The sample lists about 1.6 million distinct CDR3 sequences; about 35% were seen once. The sequenced material came from blood. These receptors originate from a young woman in good health.

The chain employs TRBV5-1 and TRBJ2-3, with D hard to call. V was clipped by 7 bases and J by 0 bases, with 15 bases between them. This CDR3 has 15 residues. From germline, CDR1 is SGHRS and CDR2 YFSETQ. CDR3 loop: CASARSGESTDTQYF. The CDR3 bases are TGCGCCAGCGCGCGGTCGGGCGAGAGCACAGATACGCAGTATTTT.

The V call is TRBV6-6, the J call TRBJ1-2; TRBD1 matches at 8 bases. This CDR3 spans 13 amino acids. Germline CDR1 MNHNY, CDR2 SVGAGI (reference sequence). V dropped 7 bases and J dropped 7; count of bases not matched to a gene: 8. As DNA, the CDR3 is TGTGCCAGCATGGGGCAGGGGGCCGTTGGCTACACCTTC. It specifies CASMGQGAVGYTF.